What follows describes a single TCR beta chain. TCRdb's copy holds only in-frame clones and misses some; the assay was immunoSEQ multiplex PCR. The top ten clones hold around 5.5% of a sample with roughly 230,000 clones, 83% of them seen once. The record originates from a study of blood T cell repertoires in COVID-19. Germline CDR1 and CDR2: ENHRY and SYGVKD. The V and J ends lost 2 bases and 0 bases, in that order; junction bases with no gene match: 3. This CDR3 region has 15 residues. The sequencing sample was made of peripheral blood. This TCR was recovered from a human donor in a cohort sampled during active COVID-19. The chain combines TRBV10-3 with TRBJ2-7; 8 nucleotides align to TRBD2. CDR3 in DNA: TGTGCCATCAGTGAGGGGAGCGGGAGCTCCTACGAGCAGTACTTC. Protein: CAISEGSGSSYEQYF.